The entry below gives a single T cell receptor (beta chain) sequence along with its context. Its specificity is unknown. Data came from immunoSEQ multiplex PCR; TCRdb stores just in-frame clones and leaves some out. The sample includes 120,000 or so clones, around 75% of them seen just once. This record comes from a study of radiotherapy plus CTLA-4 blockade in lung cancer. For the study at large: Objective responses were observed in about 17% of patients, and disease control was achieved by about 30%.

General study results and limits: After treatment with radiotherapy plus ipilimumab, TCR clones that came from the tumor expanded in blood.

Trimming cost V 2 bases and J 5 bases; bases outside gene matches: 5. There are 15 residues in the CDR3. Germline V gene lookup returns CDR1 MNHEY and CDR2 SMNVEV (reference sequence). The clonotype was recovered from a human donor with non-small cell lung cancer who had a partial response to radiotherapy plus ipilimumab. The V gene is TRBV27, the J gene TRBJ2-1; TRBD2 matches at 8 bases. The material was peripheral blood, obtained from a patient treated with radiotherapy plus ipilimumab. CDR3 loop: CASSLRAGVNNEQFF. For the CDR3, the DNA is TGTGCCAGCAGTTTAAGAGCGGGAGTAAACAATGAGCAGTTCTTC.